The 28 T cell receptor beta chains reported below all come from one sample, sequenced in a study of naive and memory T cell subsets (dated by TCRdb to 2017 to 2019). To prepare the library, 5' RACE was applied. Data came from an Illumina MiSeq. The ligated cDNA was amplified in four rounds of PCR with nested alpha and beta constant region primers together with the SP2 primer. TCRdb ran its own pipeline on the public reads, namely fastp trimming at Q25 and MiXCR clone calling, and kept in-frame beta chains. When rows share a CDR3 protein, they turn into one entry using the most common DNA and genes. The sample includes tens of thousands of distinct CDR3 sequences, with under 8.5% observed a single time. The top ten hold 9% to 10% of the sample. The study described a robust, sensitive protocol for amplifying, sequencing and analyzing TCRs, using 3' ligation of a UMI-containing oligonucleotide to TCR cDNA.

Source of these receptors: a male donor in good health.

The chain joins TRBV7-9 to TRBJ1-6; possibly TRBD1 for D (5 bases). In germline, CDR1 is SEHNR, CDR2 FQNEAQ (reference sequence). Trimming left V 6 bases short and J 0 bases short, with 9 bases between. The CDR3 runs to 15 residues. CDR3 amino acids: CASSRQISYNSPLHF. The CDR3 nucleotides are TGTGCCAGCAGTCGACAGATCTCCTATAATTCACCCCTCCACTTT.

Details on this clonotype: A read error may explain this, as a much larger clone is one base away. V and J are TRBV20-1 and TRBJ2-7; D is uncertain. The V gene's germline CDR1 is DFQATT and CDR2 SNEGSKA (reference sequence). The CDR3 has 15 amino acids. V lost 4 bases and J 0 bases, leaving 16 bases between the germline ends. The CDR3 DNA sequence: TGCAGTGCTAATAAGGGTCCTTATAGCTCCTACGAGCAGTACTTC. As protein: CSANKGPYSSYEQYF.

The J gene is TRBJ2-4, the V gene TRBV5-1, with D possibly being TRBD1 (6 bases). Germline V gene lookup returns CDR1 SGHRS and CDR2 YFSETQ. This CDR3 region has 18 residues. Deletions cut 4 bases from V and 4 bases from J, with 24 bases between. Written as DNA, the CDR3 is TGCGCCAGCAGCACTTTACCGGACAGTTCGCGACATAAAAACATTCAGTACTTC. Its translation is CASSTLPDSSRHKNIQYF.

The CDR3, as DNA: TGCGCCAGCAGTGCCTCCAGGTCAGGTGTTCCTTTCGGCGGGAGCTTTTCAGATACGCAGTATTTT. Its protein is CASSASRSGVPFGGSFSDTQYF. The chain links TRBV10-2 to TRBJ2-3, with TRBD2 identical over 7 bases. Germline V gene sequence: CDR1 WSHSY, CDR2 SAAADI. With V trimmed by 4 bases and J by 4 bases, 29 bases remained unmatched. CDR3 length: 22 residues.

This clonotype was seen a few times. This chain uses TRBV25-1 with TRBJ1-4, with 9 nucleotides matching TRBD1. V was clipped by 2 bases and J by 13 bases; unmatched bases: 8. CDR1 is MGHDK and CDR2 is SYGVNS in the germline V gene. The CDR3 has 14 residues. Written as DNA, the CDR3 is TGTGCCAGCAGTGAAGGGACAGGGACTTACAGACTGTTTTTT. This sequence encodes CASSEGTGTYRLFF.

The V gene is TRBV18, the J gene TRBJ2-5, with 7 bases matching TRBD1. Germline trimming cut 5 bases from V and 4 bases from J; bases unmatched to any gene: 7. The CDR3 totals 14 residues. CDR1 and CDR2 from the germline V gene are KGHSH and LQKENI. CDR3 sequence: CASSKDRSGETQYF. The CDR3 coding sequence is TGTGCCAGCTCAAAGGACAGGTCGGGAGAGACCCAGTACTTC.

The CDR3 bases are TGCGCCAGCAGCCCGGGCCCATATTCACCCCTCCACTTT. It is translated as CASSPGPYSPLHF. The chain employs TRBV5-1 and TRBJ1-6; no reliable D call. Germline CDR1 and CDR2: SGHRS and YFSETQ. The CDR3 sequence is 13 residues long. V lost 4 bases, J lost 8 bases, and 10 bases lay in between.

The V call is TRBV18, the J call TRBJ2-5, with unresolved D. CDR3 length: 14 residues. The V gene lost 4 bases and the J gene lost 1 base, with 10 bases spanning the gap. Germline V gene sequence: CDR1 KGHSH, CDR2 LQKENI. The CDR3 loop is CASSRQIGQETQYF. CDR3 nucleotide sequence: TGTGCCAGCTCACGACAAATAGGCCAAGAGACCCAGTACTTC.

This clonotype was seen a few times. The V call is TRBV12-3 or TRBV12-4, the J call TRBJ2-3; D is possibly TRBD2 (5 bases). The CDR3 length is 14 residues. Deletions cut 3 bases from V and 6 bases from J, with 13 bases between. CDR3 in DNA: TGTGCCAGCAGTTTCGAGGGAGTGGAGGATACGCAGTATTTT. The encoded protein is CASSFEGVEDTQYF.

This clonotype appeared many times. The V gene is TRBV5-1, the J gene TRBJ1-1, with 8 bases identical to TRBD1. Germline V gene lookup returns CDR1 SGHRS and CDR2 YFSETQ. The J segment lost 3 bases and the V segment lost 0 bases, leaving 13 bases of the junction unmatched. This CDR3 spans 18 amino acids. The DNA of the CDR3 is TGCGCCAGCAGCTTGGGGCAGGGGGCGGGCCTATTGGACACTGAAGCTTTCTTT. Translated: CASSLGQGAGLLDTEAFF.

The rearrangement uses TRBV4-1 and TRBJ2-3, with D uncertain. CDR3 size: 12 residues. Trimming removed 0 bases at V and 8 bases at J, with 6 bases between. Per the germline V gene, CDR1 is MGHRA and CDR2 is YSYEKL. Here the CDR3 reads CASSQELGTQYF. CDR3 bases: TGCGCCAGCAGCCAAGAGCTCGGTACGCAGTATTTT.

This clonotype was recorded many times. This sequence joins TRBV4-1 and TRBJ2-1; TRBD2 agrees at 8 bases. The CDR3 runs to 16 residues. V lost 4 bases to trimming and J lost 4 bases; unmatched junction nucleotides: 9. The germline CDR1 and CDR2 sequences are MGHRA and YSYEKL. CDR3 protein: CASSPTTAGGYNEQFF. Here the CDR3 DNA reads TGCGCCAGCAGCCCAACAACGGCGGGGGGATACAATGAGCAGTTCTTC.

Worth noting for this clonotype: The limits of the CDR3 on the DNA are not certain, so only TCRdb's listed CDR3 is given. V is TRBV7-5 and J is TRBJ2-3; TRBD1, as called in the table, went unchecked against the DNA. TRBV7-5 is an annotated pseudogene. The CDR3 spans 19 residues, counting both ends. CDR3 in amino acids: CISVSETPREATCTDTQYF.

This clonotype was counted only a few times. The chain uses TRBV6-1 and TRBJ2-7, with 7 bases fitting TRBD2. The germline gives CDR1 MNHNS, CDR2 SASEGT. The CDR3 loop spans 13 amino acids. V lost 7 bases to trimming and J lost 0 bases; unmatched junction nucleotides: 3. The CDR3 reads CASIGGGSYEQYF. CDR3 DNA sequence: TGTGCCAGCATTGGGGGGGGCTCCTACGAGCAGTACTTC.

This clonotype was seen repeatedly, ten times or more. The CDR3 coding sequence is TGCGCCAGCAGCCAAGAGGACGGGGCAGACACTGAAGCTTTCTTT. Translating gives CASSQEDGADTEAFF. The V gene is TRBV4-1, the J gene TRBJ1-1, with D perhaps TRBD1 (5 bases). The V and J ends lost 0 bases and 3 bases respectively, with 11 bases between them. Germline V gene data show CDR1 as MGHRA and CDR2 as YSYEKL. The CDR3 length is 15 residues.

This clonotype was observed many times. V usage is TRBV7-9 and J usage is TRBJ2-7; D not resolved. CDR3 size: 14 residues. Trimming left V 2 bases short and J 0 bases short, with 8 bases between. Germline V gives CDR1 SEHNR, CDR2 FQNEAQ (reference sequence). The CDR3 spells CASSLFESSYEQYF. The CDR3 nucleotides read TGTGCCAGCAGCTTATTCGAGAGCTCCTACGAGCAGTACTTC.

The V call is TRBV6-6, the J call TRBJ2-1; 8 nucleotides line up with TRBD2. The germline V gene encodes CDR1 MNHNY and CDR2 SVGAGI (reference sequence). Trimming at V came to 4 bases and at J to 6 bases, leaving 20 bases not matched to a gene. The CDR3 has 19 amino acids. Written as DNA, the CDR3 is TGTGCCAGCAGTTTAAACTTACTTTCCGGGACTAGTCGGGTCAATGAGCAGTTCTTC. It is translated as CASSLNLLSGTSRVNEQFF.

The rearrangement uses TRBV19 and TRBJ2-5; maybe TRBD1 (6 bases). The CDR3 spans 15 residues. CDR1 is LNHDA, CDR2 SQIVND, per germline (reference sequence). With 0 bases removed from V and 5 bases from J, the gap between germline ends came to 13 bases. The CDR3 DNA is TGTGCCAGTAGTATAGACATCGGGACACCTGAGACCCAGTACTTC. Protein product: CASSIDIGTPETQYF.

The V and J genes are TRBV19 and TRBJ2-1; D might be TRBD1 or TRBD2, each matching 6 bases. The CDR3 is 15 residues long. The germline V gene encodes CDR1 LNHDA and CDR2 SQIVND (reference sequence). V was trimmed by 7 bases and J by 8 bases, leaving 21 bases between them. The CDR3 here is CASKARGAASDEQFF. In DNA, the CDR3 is TGTGCCAGTAAGGCTAGGGGGGCCGCGTCGGATGAGCAGTTCTTC.

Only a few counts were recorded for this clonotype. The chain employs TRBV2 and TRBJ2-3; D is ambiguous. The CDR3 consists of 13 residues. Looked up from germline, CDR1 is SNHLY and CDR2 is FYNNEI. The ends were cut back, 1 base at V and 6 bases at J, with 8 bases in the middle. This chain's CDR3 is CASSEGVWDTQYF. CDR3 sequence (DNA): TGTGCCAGCAGTGAAGGTGTGTGGGATACGCAGTATTTT. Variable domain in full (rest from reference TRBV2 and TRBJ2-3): EPEVTQTPSHQVTQMGQEVILRCVPISNHLYFYWYRQILGQKVEFLVSFYNNEISEKSEIFDDQFSVERPDGSNFTLKIRSTKLEDSAMYFCASSEGVWDTQYFGPGTRLTVL.

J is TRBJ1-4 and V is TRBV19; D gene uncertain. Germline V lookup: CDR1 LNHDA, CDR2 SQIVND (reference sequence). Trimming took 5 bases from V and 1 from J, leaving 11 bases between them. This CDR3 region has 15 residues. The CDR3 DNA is TGTGCCAGTAGTCCCATGGACCAAACTAATGAAAAACTGTTTTTT. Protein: CASSPMDQTNEKLFF.

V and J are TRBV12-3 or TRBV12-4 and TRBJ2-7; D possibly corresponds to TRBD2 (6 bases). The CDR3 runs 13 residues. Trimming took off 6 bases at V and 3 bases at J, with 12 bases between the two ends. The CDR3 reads CASSRDWGYEQYF. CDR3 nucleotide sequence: TGTGCCAGCAGCCGGGACTGGGGCTACGAGCAGTACTTC.

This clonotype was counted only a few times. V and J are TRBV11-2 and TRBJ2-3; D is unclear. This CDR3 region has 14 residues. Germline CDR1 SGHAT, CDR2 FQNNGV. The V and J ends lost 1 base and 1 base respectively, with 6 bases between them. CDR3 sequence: CASSLALRTDTQYF. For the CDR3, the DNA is TGTGCCAGCAGCTTAGCCCTTCGCACAGATACGCAGTATTTT.

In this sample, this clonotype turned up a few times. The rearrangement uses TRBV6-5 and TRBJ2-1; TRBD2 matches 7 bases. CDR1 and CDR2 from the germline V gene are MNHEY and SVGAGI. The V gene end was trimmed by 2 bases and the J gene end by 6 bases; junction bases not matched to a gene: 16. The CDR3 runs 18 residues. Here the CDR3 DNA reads TGTGCCAGCAGTTACCGGCATGGGGTGGGAGGGCCGCCCAATGAGCAGTTCTTC. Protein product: CASSYRHGVGGPPNEQFF.

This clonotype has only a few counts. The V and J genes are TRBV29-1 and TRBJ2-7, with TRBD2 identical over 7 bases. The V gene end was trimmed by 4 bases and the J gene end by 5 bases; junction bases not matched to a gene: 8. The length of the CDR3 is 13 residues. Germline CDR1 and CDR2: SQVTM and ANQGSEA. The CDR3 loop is CSVGGGLLDEQYF. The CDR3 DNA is TGCAGCGTTGGGGGGGGACTCCTAGACGAGCAGTACTTC.

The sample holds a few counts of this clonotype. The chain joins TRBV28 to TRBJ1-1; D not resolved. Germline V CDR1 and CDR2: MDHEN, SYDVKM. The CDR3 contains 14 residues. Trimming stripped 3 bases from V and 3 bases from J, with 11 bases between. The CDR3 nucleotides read TGTGCCAGCAGTTTTGGGCAGTTTTACACTGAAGCTTTCTTT. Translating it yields CASSFGQFYTEAFF.

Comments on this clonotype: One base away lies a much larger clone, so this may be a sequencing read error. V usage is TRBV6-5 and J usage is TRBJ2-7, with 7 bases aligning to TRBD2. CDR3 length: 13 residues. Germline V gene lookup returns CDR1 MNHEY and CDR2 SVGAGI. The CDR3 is CDSRLRESYEQYF. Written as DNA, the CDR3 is TGTGACAGCAGGTTGCGGGAGTCCTACGAGCAGTACTTC.

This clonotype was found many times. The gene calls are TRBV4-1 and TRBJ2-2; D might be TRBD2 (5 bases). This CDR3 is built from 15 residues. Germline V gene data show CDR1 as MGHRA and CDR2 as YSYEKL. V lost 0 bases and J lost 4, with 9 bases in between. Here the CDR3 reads CASSQDELGTGELFF. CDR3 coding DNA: TGCGCCAGCAGCCAAGATGAACTAGGCACCGGGGAGCTGTTTTTT.